Below, one TCR beta chain is given with its context. These data belong to a study of OX40 agonist ivuxolimab in advanced cancers. Looking at the study overall: Dose-escalation subjects each had hepatocellular carcinoma, melanoma, renal cell or head and neck cancer. Participants, 80% to 90% male, averaged around 64 years of age, ranging from about 20 to 80. The study reported partial responses in three patients: one hepatocellular carcinoma, two cutaneous melanoma.

Clones were sequenced by immunoSEQ multiplex PCR, and TCRdb holds only the in-frame ones, with some missing. The sample includes tens of thousands of clones, approximately 80% of them seen just once. This specimen was CD4+ or CD8+ T cells sorted from blood, taken in a trial of the OX40 agonist ivuxolimab. This TCR was sampled from an adult with an advanced solid tumor such as melanoma, head and neck, liver or kidney cancer.

The CDR3 sequence is CASSPQGYGYTF. CDR3 bases: TGTGCCAGCAGCCCCCAGGGCTATGGCTACACCTTC. The chain has TRBV5-6 and TRBJ1-2; tentatively, D is TRBD1 (5 bases). The CDR3 sequence is 12 residues long. Trimming took 4 bases from V and 4 from J, leaving 8 bases between them. Germline V gene lookup returns CDR1 SGHDT and CDR2 YYEEEE.